This T cell receptor (beta chain) originates from a study of blood T cells in healthy people across ages (dated by TCRdb to the mid-2010s). About the full investigation: In model experiments, template switching captured about one uniquely barcoded TCR beta cDNA molecule for every two T cells. To track age-related changes in TCR beta repertoire diversity, the study relied on deep sequencing normalized with unique cDNA molecular identifiers. Donors were grouped into four age groups: young (average roughly 15 years), middle-aged (around 39), aged (over 55) and long-lived (approximately 81). To avoid experimental bias, donors of different ages were randomly spread across the sequencing lanes. The study analyzed two additional independent replicas of 1 million unique cDNA reads from the same blood draw for two donors, one aged 18 to 29 and one aged 80 or older. The full study reports these points: A strong correlation was found between observed TCR beta diversity and the percentage of naive T cells measured by flow cytometry. The CMV infection status of donors was not known, potentially confounding age-related changes in expanded clonotypes. Estimates of total diversity based on one million sequenced T cells were regarded as lower bounds and as underestimates. Observed TCR beta diversity per million T cells fell roughly linearly with age, and a significant reduction was already apparent by age roughly 40. Bulk unsorted PBMC profiling prevented conclusive comparison of naive and antigen-experienced compartments. Compared with the aged group, the long-lived group had more naive CD4+ T cells, fewer expanded clones and increased TCR diversity, a pattern suggesting age selection.

Library construction relied on 5' RACE. The sequencer listed for this sample is Illumina HiSeq 2500. A second PCR of roughly 7 to 12 cycles was run with a J-beta primer mix and a sample-barcoded 5' primer. A template-switch 5' adaptor carrying 12 random nucleotides introduced a unique molecular identifier onto each TCR beta cDNA molecule. Each sample yielded at least 3 million CDR3-containing paired-end reads. First-strand cDNA synthesis was performed from all RNA using the Mint cDNA synthesis kit, with priming by a TRBC-specific oligonucleotide. All cDNA was treated with uracil-DNA glycosylase and then went through a first 18-cycle PCR with the universal primers M1SS and BC2_uni_R. On the authors' methods: For normalization, 1 million high-quality reads, each with a distinct molecular identifier, were randomly selected from each sample. Instead of being binned into consensus sequences, reads with shared molecular identifiers were discarded. CDR3 identification, clonotype clustering and error correction used MiTCR with a Q25 quality threshold and the strictest error-elimination algorithm. A nonparametric unseen species model using Euler transformation provided a lower-bound estimate of total TCR beta diversity. TCRdb reworked the public reads: Q25 trimming with fastp, MiXCR clone assembly, productive beta chains retained. All rows with the same CDR3 protein become a single entry with the most common DNA and genes. TCRdb's processing, not the authors', yielded these V and J calls. The sample table shows fewer than 900,000 distinct CDR3 sequences, and around 36% are seen once. 10% to 15% of the sample lies in the top ten.

Donors were a few dozen systemically healthy Caucasian individuals from Russia aged about 6 to 100 years. Ten milliliters of peripheral blood were collected from each donor into EDTA-treated Vacutainer tubes. PBMCs were isolated by Ficoll-Paque density-gradient centrifugation, with at least 7 million obtained per sample. Trizol reagent was used to extract total RNA from PBMCs, with at least 5.5 micrograms per sample. For every donor, an aliquot of PBMCs went through flow cytometry to measure the percentages of naive CD45RAhigh/CD27high T cells. The germline ends are 22 bases apart after V is trimmed by 2 bases and J by 5 bases. The CDR3 spans 17 residues, from the cysteine through the phenylalanine. This entry keeps only the CDR3 DNA: 51 bases, framed from base 1. CDR1 MNHNY and CDR2 SVGAGI are derived from the germline V gene (reference sequence). As concerns this clonotype: Its antigen is currently not known. No much larger clonotype is one base removed from it; base qualities were not supplied.

The chain was built from TRBV6-6 and TRBJ2-7; tentative D gene TRBD1, with 6 bases matching. Sequenced sample: blood. The clonotype comes from a man younger than 35 in good health. The nucleotides are TGTGCCAGCAGTTACGTCGGGGACGGGACATTAAGCGACGAGCAGTACTTC. This gives the protein CASSYVGDGTLSDEQYF.